What follows are 31 T cell receptor beta chains derived from one specimen sequenced in a study of OX40 agonist ivuxolimab in advanced cancers. Library generation was performed with the immunoSEQ multiplex PCR assay. Held by TCRdb, this immuneACCESS table contains in-frame sequences only and omits some clones. Under half of the omission traces to an unresolved V gene where checked; the cause of the rest is unknown. The sample table holds roughly 120,000 clones, of which under 95% were seen once. Jointly, the top ten make up under 0.85% of the sample. This material consisted of CD4+ or CD8+ T cells sorted from blood, taken in a trial of the OX40 agonist ivuxolimab. The origin of the receptors is an adult with an advanced solid tumor such as melanoma, head and neck, liver or kidney cancer.

The chain carries TRBV18 and TRBJ1-5, with TRBD1 matching over 9 bases. Germline lookup yields CDR1 KGHSH and CDR2 LQKENI. The CDR3 has 16 amino acids. The junction had 7 bases not matched to a gene; V was cut back by 3 bases and J by 4 bases. CDR3 bases: TGTGCCAGCTCACCCCTACAGGGGGCAGGAAATCAGCCCCAGCATTTT. It yields the protein CASSPLQGAGNQPQHF.

This chain connects TRBV19 to TRBJ2-1; no definite D call. The CDR3 is 18 amino acids. From germline, CDR1 is LNHDA and CDR2 SQIVND (reference sequence). V shed 4 bases and J shed 8 bases, with 27 bases lying between them. CDR3 nucleotide sequence: TGTGCCAGTAGTAGCCATTCGACTTCCACCGCGAGATATGATGAGCAGTTCTTC. Translating gives CASSSHSTSTARYDEQFF.

The count of this clone is one. CDR3 DNA sequence: TGTGCCAGCTGGGCGGGGTGGTATGGCTACACCTTC. Encoded protein: CASWAGWYGYTF. V is TRBV6-5 and J is TRBJ1-2; D gene unclear. CDR1 is MNHEY, CDR2 SVGAGI, per germline. The CDR3 loop spans 12 amino acids. V lost 8 bases, J lost 5 bases, and 12 bases lay in between.

The rearrangement joins TRBV27 to TRBJ1-4; the D is unclear. Germline V lookup: CDR1 MNHEY, CDR2 SMNVEV (reference sequence). CDR3 size: 14 residues. Trimming pared 0 bases from V and 14 bases from J, leaving 16 bases between. DNA for the CDR3: TGTGCCAGCAGTTTATCGACGGCCCCGGGTAACCTGTTTTTT. It encodes CASSLSTAPGNLFF.

This sequence joins TRBV28 and TRBJ1-1, with 9 bases aligning to TRBD1. J gave up 4 bases and V 5 bases, and 5 bases lay outside the gene matches. CDR1 and CDR2 (germline): MDHEN, SYDVKM. The CDR3 length is 14 residues. This CDR3 is CASSPTGGITEAFF. Here the CDR3 DNA reads TGTGCCAGCAGTCCTACAGGGGGCATCACTGAAGCTTTCTTT.

Here the CDR3 DNA reads TGTGCCAGTAGGGCCTACTCAACGCCGGCCTACGAGCAGTACTTC. Its translation is CASRAYSTPAYEQYF. This chain joins TRBV19 and TRBJ2-7; D unresolved. CDR1 and CDR2 from the germline V gene are LNHDA and SQIVND (reference sequence). Trimming left V 6 bases short and J 2 bases short, with 17 bases between. This CDR3 has 15 residues.

This chain uses TRBV19 with TRBJ2-2; a possible D gene is TRBD2 (5 bases). The V gene lost 5 bases and the J gene lost 4 bases, with 11 bases spanning the gap. CDR3 size: 14 residues. Germline-derived CDR1 and CDR2 are LNHDA and SQIVND (reference sequence). The CDR3 bases are TGTGCCAGTAGTCCTCGGACTGGCACCGGGGAGCTGTTTTTT. This codes for CASSPRTGTGELFF.

The chain couples TRBV7-3 to TRBJ1-2; 7 positions match TRBD1. There are 14 residues in the CDR3. Germline lookup yields CDR1 SGHTA and CDR2 FQGTGA. J gave up 4 bases and V 5 bases, and 7 bases lay outside the gene matches. The CDR3: CASSPTTGIYGYTF. CDR3 coding DNA: TGTGCCAGCAGCCCGACGACAGGGATCTATGGCTACACCTTC.

The chain carries TRBV6-6 and TRBJ2-1, with 7 nucleotides matching TRBD2. Germline-derived CDR1 and CDR2 are MNHNY and SVGAGI (reference sequence). The CDR3 is made up of 13 amino acids. V lost 4 bases and J lost 8; bases outside the gene matches: 5. The CDR3 DNA follows: TGTGCCAGCAGTTTGGGGAGGGTCTATGAGCAGTTCTTC. Its translation is CASSLGRVYEQFF.

This clone was seen more than once but under ten times. This sequence joins TRBV6-5 and TRBJ2-3, with 7 positions matching TRBD1. The CDR3 covers 14 residues. V gave up 8 bases and J gave up 6 bases; unmatched junction bases: 11. Germline V lookup: CDR1 MNHEY, CDR2 SVGAGI. The CDR3 is CASRRDSGTDTQYF. The CDR3 coding sequence is TGTGCCAGCCGCCGGGACAGCGGAACCGATACGCAGTATTTT.

The J gene is TRBJ1-1, the V gene TRBV28, with D uncertain. The CDR3 contains 17 residues. The germline V gene has CDR1 MDHEN and CDR2 SYDVKM. Trimming shortened V by 7 bases and J by 4 bases, and 25 bases separated the two germline ends. The CDR3 here is CASNSPAKTSRGTEAFF. The CDR3 DNA is TGTGCCAGCAATTCGCCAGCCAAAACCTCCCGGGGCACTGAAGCTTTCTTT.

This clone was observed a single time. The CDR3 coding sequence is TGTGCCAGCAGCGTAGTCTCGGGGCTCGGCACCATATATTTT. Protein sequence: CASSVVSGLGTIYF. This rearrangement joins TRBV9 to TRBJ1-3; D possibly corresponds to TRBD1 (5 bases). V was clipped by 0 bases and J by 9 bases, with 13 bases between them. The CDR3 is made up of 14 amino acids. Looked up from germline, CDR1 is SGDLS and CDR2 is YYNGEE.

V usage is TRBV27 and J usage is TRBJ2-7; 8 bases are a match to TRBD1. The CDR3 length is 13 residues. Germline CDR1 reads MNHEY; CDR2 reads SMNVEV (reference sequence). V was pared by 6 bases and J by 9 bases, with 10 bases of the junction left unmatched. CDR3 sequence: CASRPDRAWGQYF. CDR3 coding DNA: TGTGCCAGCAGACCGGACAGGGCCTGGGGGCAGTACTTC.

This sequence joins TRBV5-1 and TRBJ2-1, with 9 bases matching TRBD2. V shed 4 bases and J 8 bases; nucleotides not matched to a gene: 13. CDR3 length: 16 amino acids. CDR1 and CDR2 (germline): SGHRS, YFSETQ. In DNA form, the CDR3 reads TGCGCCAGCAGCCTCCCCCTAGCGGGACAAGGGGATGAGCAGTTCTTC. Translated, it gives CASSLPLAGQGDEQFF.

The genes are TRBV6-5 and TRBJ2-7; D gene ambiguous. Germline V gene lookup returns CDR1 MNHEY and CDR2 SVGAGI. CDR3 length: 13 residues. Trimming took off 2 bases at V and 3 bases at J, with 8 bases between the two ends. The CDR3: CASSYGSNYEQYF. CDR3 coding DNA: TGTGCCAGCAGTTACGGCAGTAACTACGAGCAGTACTTC.

The chain joins TRBV2 to TRBJ2-7, with D uncertain. This CDR3 has 12 amino acids. Germline V gene lookup returns CDR1 SNHLY and CDR2 FYNNEI. The V end was cut by 10 bases, the J end by 7 bases, with 17 bases between. CDR3 in DNA: TGTGCCACGTCAACAAGGCAGGCTGAGCAGTACTTC. Translated, it gives CATSTRQAEQYF.

V and J are TRBV23-1 and TRBJ2-7; 8 nucleotides line up with TRBD2. TRBV23-1 is identified as an open reading frame with a role that is uncertain. The trim removed 4 bases at V and 5 bases at J, leaving 13 bases unmatched. CDR3 length equals 16 residues. CDR3 sequence (DNA): TGCGCCAGCAGTCCGAGTGACTATAGCGGGACAAACGAGCAGTACTTC. It translates to CASSPSDYSGTNEQYF.

In DNA, the CDR3 is TGCGCCAGCAGCCAAGTAGAGGCCTACGAGCAGTACTTC. Encoded protein: CASSQVEAYEQYF. This rearrangement joins TRBV4-1 to TRBJ2-7; D remains ambiguous. This CDR3 region has 13 residues. Trimming removed 1 base from V and 2 bases from J, with 6 bases in between. Germline CDR1 and CDR2: MGHRA and YSYEKL.

The J gene is TRBJ2-3, the V gene TRBV6-4; tentatively, D is TRBD1 or TRBD2 (5 bases each). The V end was cut by 2 bases, the J end by 1 base, with 10 bases between. Germline V lookup: CDR1 MRHNA, CDR2 SNTAGT. The CDR3 covers 15 residues. CDR3 nucleotide sequence: TGTGCCAGCAGTGACGCTCAGGGAGGCACAGATACGCAGTATTTT. It encodes CASSDAQGGTDTQYF.

The chain uses TRBV18 and TRBJ2-7; D tentatively reads TRBD1 or TRBD2 (5 bases each). This CDR3 is 12 amino acids long. CDR1 KGHSH and CDR2 LQKENI come from the germline V gene. Deletions cut 8 bases from V and 2 bases from J, with 10 bases between. The CDR3 loop is CASEGTAYEQYF. CDR3 coding DNA: TGTGCCAGCGAGGGGACCGCCTACGAGCAGTACTTC.

This clone was observed once. The chain joins TRBV11-2 to TRBJ1-6, with D uncertain. The CDR3 loop spans 14 amino acids. V dropped 5 bases and J dropped 0 bases, with 5 bases sitting between them. Germline-derived CDR1 and CDR2 are SGHAT and FQNNGV. The CDR3 DNA is TGTGCCAGCAGCCTGACCTCCTATAATTCACCCCTCCACTTT. It specifies CASSLTSYNSPLHF.

This sequence joins TRBV7-3 and TRBJ2-6; weak D call: TRBD2 (6 bases). Germline-derived CDR1 and CDR2 are SGHTA and FQGTGA. Trimming took 7 bases from V and 0 from J, leaving 16 bases between them. The CDR3 has 17 amino acids. CDR3: CASTTPEGSSGANVLTF. The CDR3 DNA reads as TGTGCCAGCACTACTCCGGAGGGTAGCTCTGGGGCCAACGTCCTGACTTTC.

This chain uses TRBV7-9 with TRBJ1-5; D call uncertain. Germline lookup yields CDR1 SEHNR and CDR2 FQNEAQ (reference sequence). V was pared by 5 bases and J by 3 bases, with 14 bases between. This CDR3 comprises 15 residues. CDR3 DNA sequence: TGTGCCAGCAGCCCTGACAAGACTTCCAATCAGCCCCAGCATTTT. Its translation is CASSPDKTSNQPQHF.

This sequence joins TRBV7-8 and TRBJ2-5; 10 bases map to TRBD1. CDR3 length equals 16 residues. The V gene end was trimmed by 5 bases and the J gene end by 0 bases; junction bases not matched to a gene: 6. Germline assignment: CDR1 SGHVS and CDR2 FQNEAQ. CDR3 in amino acids: CASSLGTGVYQETQYF. For the CDR3, the DNA is TGTGCCAGCAGCCTCGGGACAGGGGTGTACCAAGAGACCCAGTACTTC.

This clone was recorded only once. This chain joins TRBV7-3 and TRBJ1-1, with D unresolved. The CDR3 runs to 15 residues. In germline, CDR1 is SGHTA, CDR2 FQGTGA. V lost 1 base and J lost 3, with 12 bases in between. Written as DNA, the CDR3 is TGTGCCAGCAGCTTAAATAAGGTTCCTTACACTGAAGCTTTCTTT. Amino acid sequence: CASSLNKVPYTEAFF. Complete variable domain (other parts from reference TRBV7-3 and TRBJ1-1): GAGVSQTPSNKVTEKGKYVELRCDPISGHTALYWYRQSLGQGPEFLIYFQGTGAADDSGLPNDRFFAVRPEGSVSTLKIQRTERGDSAVYLCASSLNKVPYTEAFFGQGTRLTVV.

This chain links TRBV4-1 with TRBJ1-5, with D perhaps matching TRBD1 (6 bases). From germline, CDR1 is MGHRA and CDR2 YSYEKL. Trimming shortened V by 0 bases and J by 3 bases, and 9 bases separated the two germline ends. CDR3 length: 15 amino acids. This chain's CDR3 is CASSQEQGINQPQHF. The CDR3 coding sequence is TGCGCCAGCAGCCAAGAGCAGGGGATCAATCAGCCCCAGCATTTT.

The V gene is TRBV5-8, the J gene TRBJ1-1, with D possibly matching TRBD1 (6 bases). Germline V lookup: CDR1 SGHTS, CDR2 YDEGEE. The CDR3 length is 14 residues. Trimming stripped 0 bases from V and 6 bases from J, with 12 bases between. The CDR3 protein is CASSLGQGIAEAFF. As DNA, the CDR3 is TGTGCCAGCAGCTTGGGGCAGGGGATCGCTGAAGCTTTCTTT.

V gene TRBV11-1 combines with J gene TRBJ1-2; no firm D call. CDR1 is SGHAT and CDR2 is FQDESV in the germline V gene (reference sequence). The CDR3 sequence is 15 residues long. V shed 6 bases and J shed 4 bases, with 18 bases lying between them. Here the CDR3 reads CASSPPPGGGYGYTF. In DNA, the CDR3 is TGTGCCAGCAGTCCCCCCCCGGGAGGCGGCTATGGCTACACCTTC.

The chain links TRBV29-1 to TRBJ2-7; 12 bases map to TRBD2. After removal of 5 bases from V and 4 bases from J, the junction contained 3 bases not matched to a gene. CDR1 is SQVTM, CDR2 ANQGSEA, per germline. The length of the CDR3 is 13 residues. The CDR3 loop reads CSVRTSGEYEQYF. DNA of the CDR3: TGCAGCGTTAGGACTAGCGGGGAGTACGAGCAGTACTTC.

The rearrangement joins TRBV7-9 to TRBJ1-4; D not resolved. Deletions cut 5 bases from V and 8 bases from J, with 15 bases between. The CDR3 is 14 amino acids. Germline values: CDR1 SEHNR, CDR2 FQNEAQ (reference sequence). The CDR3 loop is CASSPRVESEKLFF. The CDR3 DNA reads TGTGCCAGCAGCCCCCGGGTCGAATCCGAAAAACTGTTTTTT.

This clone showed up just once. The CDR3 DNA follows: TGTGCCAGCAGTTTGGAGGGTCCCTCGACTGAAGCTTTCTTT. It is translated as CASSLEGPSTEAFF. The chain carries TRBV27 and TRBJ1-1; no definite D call. The CDR3 runs 14 residues. V lost 3 bases to trimming and J lost 5 bases, with 13 bases between them. Germline values: CDR1 MNHEY, CDR2 SMNVEV (reference sequence).